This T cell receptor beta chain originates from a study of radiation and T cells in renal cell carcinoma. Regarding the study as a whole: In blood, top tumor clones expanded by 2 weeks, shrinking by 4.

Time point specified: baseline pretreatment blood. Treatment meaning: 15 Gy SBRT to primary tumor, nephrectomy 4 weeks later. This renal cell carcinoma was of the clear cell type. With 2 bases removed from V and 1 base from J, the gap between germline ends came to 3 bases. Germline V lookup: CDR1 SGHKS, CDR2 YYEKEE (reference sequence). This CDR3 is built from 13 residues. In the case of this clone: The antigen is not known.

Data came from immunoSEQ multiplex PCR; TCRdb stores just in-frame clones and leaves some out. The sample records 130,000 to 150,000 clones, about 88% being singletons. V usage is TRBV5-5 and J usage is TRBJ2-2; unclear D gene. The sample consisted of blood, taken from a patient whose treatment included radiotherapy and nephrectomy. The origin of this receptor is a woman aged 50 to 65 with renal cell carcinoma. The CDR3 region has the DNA TGTGCCAGCAGCTTCCAGAACACCGGGGAGCTGTTTTTT. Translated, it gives CASSFQNTGELFF.